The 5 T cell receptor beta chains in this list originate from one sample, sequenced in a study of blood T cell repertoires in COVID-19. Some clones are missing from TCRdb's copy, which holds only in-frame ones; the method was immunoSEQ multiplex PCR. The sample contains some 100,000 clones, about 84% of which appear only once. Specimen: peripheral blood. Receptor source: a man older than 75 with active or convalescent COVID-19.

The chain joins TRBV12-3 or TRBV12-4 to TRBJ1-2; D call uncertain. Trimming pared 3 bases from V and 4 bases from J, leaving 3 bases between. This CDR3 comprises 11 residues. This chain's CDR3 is CASSFSYGYTF. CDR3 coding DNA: TGTGCCAGCAGTTTCAGCTATGGCTACACCTTC.

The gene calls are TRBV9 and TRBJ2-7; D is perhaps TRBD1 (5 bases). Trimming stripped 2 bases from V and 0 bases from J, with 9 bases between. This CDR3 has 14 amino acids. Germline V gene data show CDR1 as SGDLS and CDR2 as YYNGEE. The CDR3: CASSVTAHSYEQYF. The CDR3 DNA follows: TGTGCCAGCAGCGTGACAGCACACTCCTACGAGCAGTACTTC.

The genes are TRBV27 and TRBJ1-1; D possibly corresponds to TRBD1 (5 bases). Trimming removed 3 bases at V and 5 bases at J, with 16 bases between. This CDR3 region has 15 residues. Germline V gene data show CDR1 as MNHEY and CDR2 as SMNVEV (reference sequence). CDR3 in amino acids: CASSFRPRPGTEAFF. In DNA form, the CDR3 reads TGTGCCAGCAGTTTTCGGCCAAGGCCAGGGACTGAAGCTTTCTTT.

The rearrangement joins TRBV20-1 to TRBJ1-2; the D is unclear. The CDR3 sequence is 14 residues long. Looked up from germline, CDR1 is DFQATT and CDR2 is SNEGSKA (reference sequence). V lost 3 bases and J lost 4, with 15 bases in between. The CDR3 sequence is CSASSGQEPYGYTF. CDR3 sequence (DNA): TGCAGTGCTAGTTCAGGTCAGGAACCCTATGGCTACACCTTC.

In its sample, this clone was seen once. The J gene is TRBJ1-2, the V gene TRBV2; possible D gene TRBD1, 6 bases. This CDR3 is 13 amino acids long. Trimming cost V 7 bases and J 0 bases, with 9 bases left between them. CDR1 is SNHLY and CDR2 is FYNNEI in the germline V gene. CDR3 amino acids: CASKAGANYGYTF. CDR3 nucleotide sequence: TGTGCCAGCAAAGCAGGGGCTAACTATGGCTACACCTTC.